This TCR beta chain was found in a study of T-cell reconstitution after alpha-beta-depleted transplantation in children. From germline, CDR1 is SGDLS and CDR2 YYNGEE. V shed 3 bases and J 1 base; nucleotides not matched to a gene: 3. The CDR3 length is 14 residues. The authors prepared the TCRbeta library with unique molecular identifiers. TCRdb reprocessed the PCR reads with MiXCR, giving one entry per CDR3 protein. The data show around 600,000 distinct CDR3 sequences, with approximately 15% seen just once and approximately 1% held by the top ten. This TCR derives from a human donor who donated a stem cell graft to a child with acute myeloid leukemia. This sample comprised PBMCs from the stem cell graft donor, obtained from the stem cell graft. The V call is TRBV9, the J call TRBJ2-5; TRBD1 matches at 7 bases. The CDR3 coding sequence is TGTGCCAGCAGCGCTCGGGACAGCCAAGAGACCCAGTACTTC. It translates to CASSARDSQETQYF.